A selection of T cell receptor beta chains follows, all from one sample in a study of tissue T cells after allogeneic stem cell transplantation. TCRdb keeps only in-frame clones here, not all; method: immunoSEQ multiplex PCR. The sample records about 26,000 clones, about 90% being singletons. The sample consisted of blood, taken before transplantation. Receptor source: a male donor aged 60 or over who later had graft-versus-host disease after an allogeneic stem cell transplant. Each CDR3 is given with its conserved first and last residue. D genes are given only for firm matches. Expanded clones get a size class; other rows say once, few or many, or leave the size out.

V gene	D gene	J gene	clone size	CDR3 length	CDR3 DNA	CDR3 protein
TRBV7-2	.	TRBJ2-5	.	13	TGTGCCAGCAGCTTAATCCGCCCGGAGACCCAGTACTTC	CASSLIRPETQYF
TRBV28	TRBD2	TRBJ2-7	.	14	TGTGCCAGCAGTTGGACTAGCGGGAAGACCGAGCAGTACTTC	CASSWTSGKTEQYF
TRBV5-1	.	TRBJ1-2	.	15	TGCGCCAGCAGTTTGACGCCAGGGGATTGGTATGGCTACACCTTC	CASSLTPGDWYGYTF
TRBV5-6	.	TRBJ2-7	.	14	TGTGCCAGCAGCCAGAGGGGCAGCTCCTACGAGCAGTACTTC	CASSQRGSSYEQYF
TRBV5-1	TRBD1	TRBJ1-2	.	14	TGCGCCAGTACCGAGCGACAGGGTAGCTATGGCTACACCTTC	CASTERQGSYGYTF
TRBV28	.	TRBJ1-6	.	17	TGTGCCAGCAGTCGCGACCAGGGAGCCTCCTATAATTCACCCCTCCACTTT	CASSRDQGASYNSPLHF
TRBV6-4	TRBD1	TRBJ1-5	.	15	TGTGCCAGCAGTGCAACAGGGGGTGGCAATCAGCCCCAGCATTTT	CASSATGGGNQPQHF
TRBV4-2	TRBD2	TRBJ2-7	once	17	TGTGCCAGCAGCCGCCTAAACGGGGGAGGGGCGAGACACGAGCAGTACTTC	CASSRLNGGGARHEQYF
TRBV4-1	.	TRBJ1-5	.	14	TGCGCCAGCAGCCCCTGGGGTAATGATCAGCCCCAGCATTTT	CASSPWGNDQPQHF
TRBV19	.	TRBJ1-2	once	15	TGTGCCAGTAGTATAAACAGGCCAGGATTCTATGGCTACACCTTC	CASSINRPGFYGYTF
TRBV19	.	TRBJ2-1	.	16	TGTGCCAGTAGTATAAGGCAGGGTGGTACCTACAATGAGCAGTTCTTC	CASSIRQGGTYNEQFF
TRBV2	.	TRBJ2-1	.	14	TGTGCCAGCAGGCCCACCCCCGGCGGCAATGAGCAGTTCTTC	CASRPTPGGNEQFF
TRBV20-1	.	TRBJ2-3	.	12	TGCAGTGCTAGTTCACGGGTAGATACGCAGTATTTT	CSASSRVDTQYF
TRBV10-2	.	TRBJ1-5	.	13	TGCGCCAGCAGGCAGAATAGCAATCAGCCCCAGCATTTT	CASRQNSNQPQHF
TRBV6-5	.	TRBJ1-1	.	15	TGTGCCAGCAGTTACATTAGGACAGCGAGAACTGAAGCTTTCTTT	CASSYIRTARTEAFF
TRBV2	TRBD1	TRBJ2-2	.	15	TGTGCCAGCAGTGTTAGCAGGGGGAAGGCCGGGGAGCTGTTTTTT	CASSVSRGKAGELFF
TRBV21-1	.	TRBJ2-7	once	18	TGTGCCAGCAGCACGTTACACCGGGACAGGGCCTTCGAAGGCGAGCAGTACTTC	CASSTLHRDRAFEGEQYF
TRBV7-9	TRBD1	TRBJ2-3	.	15	TGTGCCAGCAGCCCGGGACAGGTCGGTCCAGATACGCAGTATTTT	CASSPGQVGPDTQYF
TRBV5-1	TRBD1	TRBJ2-3	.	16	TGCGCCAGTATTAAGTCCGGGACAGGATTCACAGATACGCAGTATTTT	CASIKSGTGFTDTQYF
TRBV10-3	TRBD1	TRBJ2-1	.	22	TGTGCCATCAGTGAGTCCGGACAGGGGGCGGTTTGGAGTGGGAGAGGACCTAATGAGCAGTTCTTC	CAISESGQGAVWSGRGPNEQFF
TRBV18	TRBD1	TRBJ1-6	once	14	TGTGCCAGCTCACCGGACAGGAATAATTCACCCCTCCACTTT	CASSPDRNNSPLHF
TRBV28	.	TRBJ1-1	.	11	TGTGCCAGCACCCACAAAGGGGGAGCTTTCTTT	CASTHKGGAFF
TRBV19	TRBD2	TRBJ2-5	.	15	TGTGCCAGTAGTGCCGAACGGACTAGGCAAGAGACCCAGTACTTC	CASSAERTRQETQYF
TRBV6-5	.	TRBJ1-1	.	14	TGTGCCAGCAGTATTACTTTGGGGAAGGGTGAAGCTTTCTTT	CASSITLGKGEAFF
TRBV4-1	TRBD1	TRBJ2-7	.	14	TGCGCCAGCAGCCGTGGGACAGGGGGCGCCGAGCAGTACTTC	CASSRGTGGAEQYF
TRBV7-9	TRBD2	TRBJ2-7	.	18	TGTGCCAGCAGCTTAATTACTGGTCGGGAGGCGCCTCGCTACGAGCAGTACTTC	CASSLITGREAPRYEQYF
TRBV5-4	.	TRBJ1-2	.	14	TGTGCCAGCAGCTTGGAGGCAGGGCCCTATGGCTACACCTTC	CASSLEAGPYGYTF
TRBV11-3	.	TRBJ2-3	.	13	TGTGCCAGCAGCTCCGGGATCACAGATACGCAGTATTTT	CASSSGITDTQYF
TRBV6-2/TRBV6-3	.	TRBJ1-5	.	13	TGTGCCAGCAGTCCAGGCCCCAATCAGCCCCAGCATTTT	CASSPGPNQPQHF
TRBV6-6	.	TRBJ2-3	.	16	TGTGCCAGCAGTCCCTCATCCCGGCGGGGCACAGATACGCAGTATTTT	CASSPSSRRGTDTQYF
TRBV6-1	.	TRBJ1-3	.	15	TGTGCCAGCAGTGAATCGAGCTACTCTGGAAACACCATATATTTT	CASSESSYSGNTIYF
TRBV5-1	.	TRBJ2-7	.	16	TGCGCCAGCAGCCCCTCGGGGATGAGGGTAGACTACGAGCAGTACTTC	CASSPSGMRVDYEQYF
TRBV7-8	.	TRBJ1-6	.	15	TGTGCCAGCAGCGGTACAGCAGGGAGGAATTCACCCCTCCACTTT	CASSGTAGRNSPLHF
TRBV6-1	.	TRBJ1-2	.	13	TGTGCCAGCAGTGAAAGCTTACGTCGCGGCTACACCTTC	CASSESLRRGYTF
TRBV3-1/TRBV3-2	TRBD2	TRBJ2-2	.	17	TGTGCCAGCAGTCGATCCCGGGGTGAAGCGGGAGTGGGGGAGCTGTTTTTT	CASSRSRGEAGVGELFF
TRBV27	TRBD1	TRBJ1-2	.	16	TGTGCCAGCAGTTTAGAAGGACAGGGGGCTACCTATGGCTACACCTTC	CASSLEGQGATYGYTF
TRBV6-2/TRBV6-3	.	TRBJ2-3	.	14	TGTGCCAGCAACCCCAGGTTAGGCACAGATACGCAGTATTTT	CASNPRLGTDTQYF
TRBV12-3/TRBV12-4	.	TRBJ2-7	.	12	TGTGCCAGCAGTTTAATGTTGTACGAGCAGTACTTC	CASSLMLYEQYF
TRBV25-1	TRBD1	TRBJ2-3	.	13	TGTGCCAGCAGTGTCGACAGGGGATATACGCAGTATTTT	CASSVDRGYTQYF
TRBV4-1	.	TRBJ1-6	.	14	TGCGCCAGCAGCCTGGGACATCGTAATTCACCCCTCCACTTT	CASSLGHRNSPLHF
TRBV9	.	TRBJ2-5	.	15	TGTGCCAGCAGCCCCAGCCCAATTCACCAAGAGACCCAGTACTTC	CASSPSPIHQETQYF
TRBV6-6	TRBD1	TRBJ2-3	.	17	TGTGCCAGCAGTCCCTGGGACAGGGGTGTAAGCGCCGATACGCAGTATTTT	CASSPWDRGVSADTQYF
TRBV4-3	.	TRBJ2-7	.	14	TGCGCCAGCAGCCAGGGGTCGAGCTCCTACGAGCAGTACTTC	CASSQGSSSYEQYF
TRBV6-5	.	TRBJ2-3	few	10	TGTGCCACCCGAACAGATACGCAGTATTTT	CATRTDTQYF
TRBV30	.	TRBJ1-3	.	13	TGTGCCTGGAGTGTTACATCTGGAAACACCATATATTTT	CAWSVTSGNTIYF
TRBV12-3/TRBV12-4	TRBD2	TRBJ2-7	.	13	TGTGCCAGCAACGCCGGGGGGGGCCGGGAGCAGTACTTC	CASNAGGGREQYF
TRBV19	TRBD2	TRBJ2-7	few	15	TGTGCCAGTAGGGAACTAGCGGGAGGGCAATACGAGCAGTACTTC	CASRELAGGQYEQYF
TRBV6-2/TRBV6-3	.	TRBJ2-5	.	15	TGTGCCAGCAGTTCGAGGGTCCCCAACCAAGAGACCCAGTACTTC	CASSSRVPNQETQYF
TRBV9	.	TRBJ2-7	.	13	TGTGCCAGCAGCGCTCTAGGGGGGTACGAGCAGTACTTC	CASSALGGYEQYF
TRBV4-1	.	TRBJ1-6	few	15	TGCGCCAGCAGCCAAGAAGGGGATTATAATTCACCCCTCCACTTT	CASSQEGDYNSPLHF
TRBV6-2/TRBV6-3	TRBD1	TRBJ2-7	.	18	TGTGCCAGCAGTTATTTGACTCACCGGACAGGGTCCCCCTACGAGCAGTACTTC	CASSYLTHRTGSPYEQYF
TRBV7-3	TRBD1	TRBJ2-1	.	14	TGTGCCAGCAGCTCCGGGACAGGGCGCAATGAGCAGTTCTTC	CASSSGTGRNEQFF
TRBV10-1	TRBD1	TRBJ2-2	.	16	TGCGCCAGCAAGCCTACAGGGACAGGGGACACCGGGGAGCTGTTTTTT	CASKPTGTGDTGELFF
TRBV2	.	TRBJ2-5	.	13	TGTGCCACACTGAGAGGGAAACAAGAGACCCAGTACTTC	CATLRGKQETQYF
TRBV24-1	TRBD2	TRBJ2-2	.	13	TGTGCCACAAACGGGGGGTCGACCGGGGAGCTGTTTTTT	CATNGGSTGELFF